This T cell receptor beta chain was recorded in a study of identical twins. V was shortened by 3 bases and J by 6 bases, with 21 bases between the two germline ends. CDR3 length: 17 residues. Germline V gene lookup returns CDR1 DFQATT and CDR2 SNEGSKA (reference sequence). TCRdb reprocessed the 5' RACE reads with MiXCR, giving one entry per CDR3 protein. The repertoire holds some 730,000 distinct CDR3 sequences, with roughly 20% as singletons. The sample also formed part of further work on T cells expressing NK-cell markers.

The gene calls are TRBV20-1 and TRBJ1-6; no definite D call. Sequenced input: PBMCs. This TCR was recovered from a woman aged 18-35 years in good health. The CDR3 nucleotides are TGCAGTGCTAGGGACGGATCCCTTCTGGGCTTTAATTCACCCCTCCACTTT. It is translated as CSARDGSLLGFNSPLHF.